One sample yielded the 26 T cell receptor beta chains listed below, sequenced in a study of memory CD8 T cells in hepatitis C reinfection. Documented time point: late/post reinfection, 12 to 24 weeks after detection. TCR sequencing was done directly ex vivo on sorted cells, without expansion in vitro. Some clones are missing from TCRdb's copy, which holds only in-frame ones; the method was immunoSEQ multiplex PCR. The sample shows some 50,000 clones, roughly 87% of them seen only once. Material for sequencing was naive CD8+ T cells sorted from blood. These receptors all stem from a man aged 18 to 30 with hepatitis C virus infection.

The sample holds a few counts of this clone. V is TRBV5-6 and J is TRBJ2-7; tentatively, D is TRBD1 (6 bases). The CDR3 length is 13 residues. CDR1 SGHDT and CDR2 YYEEEE come from the germline V gene. Trimming left V 4 bases short and J 5 bases short, with 13 bases between. This chain's CDR3 is CASSPGASHEQYF. CDR3 sequence (DNA): TGTGCCAGCAGCCCAGGGGCCTCTCACGAGCAGTACTTC.

J is TRBJ2-5 and V is TRBV5-1; D gene uncertain. V was clipped by 4 bases and J by 1 base, with 11 bases between them. The CDR3 loop spans 14 amino acids. Germline CDR1 SGHRS, CDR2 YFSETQ. The DNA for the CDR3 is TGCGCCAGCAGCGTATTAGGCGGCCAAGAGACCCAGTACTTC. Translating gives CASSVLGGQETQYF.

V gene TRBV19 combines with J gene TRBJ2-5; TRBD2 matches 11 bases. The closer fit of TRBJ2-7 to the DNA end suggests the J call may be wrong. The CDR3 spans 15 residues. Germline CDR1 and CDR2: LNHDA and SQIVND (reference sequence). The chain's CDR3 is CASSRGTSGAYEQYF. CDR3 nucleotides: TGTGCCAGTAGCAGAGGGACTAGCGGTGCCTACGAGCAGTACTTC.

The chain combines TRBV2 with TRBJ1-1; no clear D. The CDR3 has 13 amino acids. The germline gives CDR1 SNHLY, CDR2 FYNNEI. Trimming stripped 7 bases from V and 0 bases from J, with 9 bases between. DNA for the CDR3: TGTGCCAGCAATCCCGTTATGAACACTGAAGCTTTCTTT. Translating gives CASNPVMNTEAFF.

The count of this clone is one. CDR3 DNA: TGTGCCAGCAGCTCGACGCTAGATAGCAATCAGCCCCAGCATTTT. It encodes CASSSTLDSNQPQHF. The chain has TRBV11-2 and TRBJ1-5; D gene uncertain. This CDR3 comprises 15 residues. Germline CDR1 SGHAT, CDR2 FQNNGV. Trimming shortened V by 4 bases and J by 0 bases, and 10 bases separated the two germline ends.

The chain employs TRBV6-5 and TRBJ1-2; D is perhaps TRBD1 (6 bases). Germline V gene sequence: CDR1 MNHEY, CDR2 SVGAGI. Trimming took 4 bases from V and 6 from J, leaving 12 bases between them. The CDR3 consists of 13 residues. CDR3 bases: TGTGCCAGCAGTTTAGGGGGGGGAGATGGCTACACCTTC. Translation gives CASSLGGGDGYTF.

V gene TRBV6-5 combines with J gene TRBJ1-2; no clear D gene. The V gene's germline CDR1 is MNHEY and CDR2 SVGAGI. Trimming cost V 0 bases and J 0 bases, with 11 bases left between them. The CDR3 covers 16 residues. The CDR3 DNA reads as TGTGCCAGCAGTTACTCTTCAGGAGGACCTAACTATGGCTACACCTTC. Its translation: CASSYSSGGPNYGYTF.

J is TRBJ2-2 and V is TRBV9; 12 bases match TRBD2. The CDR3 length is 17 residues. V trimming: 3 bases; J trimming: 4 bases; junction bases outside the gene matches: 7. Germline lookup yields CDR1 SGDLS and CDR2 YYNGEE. As DNA, the CDR3 is TGTGCCAGCAGCGCCCGCCTAGCGGGAGGGAGCACCGGGGAGCTGTTTTTT. Translation gives CASSARLAGGSTGELFF.

This clone was found once. The rearrangement uses TRBV29-1 and TRBJ2-5; 13 bases align to TRBD2. V was pared by 0 bases and J by 3 bases, with 7 bases of the junction left unmatched. Germline CDR1 SQVTM, CDR2 ANQGSEA. This CDR3 contains 17 residues. CDR3 in amino acids: CSVEEILLAGGEETQYF. The CDR3 DNA reads TGCAGCGTTGAAGAAATCCTACTAGCGGGGGGGGAAGAGACCCAGTACTTC.

The sample holds one count of this clone. The chain is built from TRBV5-1 and TRBJ1-6; 7 positions agree with TRBD1. The CDR3 is 17 residues long. V dropped 4 bases and J dropped 3; count of bases not matched to a gene: 10. Germline CDR1 reads SGHRS; CDR2 reads YFSETQ. Here the CDR3 reads CASSASTGARYNSPLHF. CDR3 DNA: TGCGCCAGCAGCGCCTCTACAGGGGCCCGCTATAATTCACCCCTCCACTTT.

The gene calls are TRBV9 and TRBJ1-6; D call uncertain. CDR1 and CDR2 from the germline V gene are SGDLS and YYNGEE. This CDR3 comprises 14 residues. The V end was cut by 3 bases, the J end by 8 bases, with 12 bases between. The CDR3 is CASSEREYHSPLHF. Here the CDR3 DNA reads TGTGCCAGCAGCGAACGGGAGTACCATTCACCCCTCCACTTT.

The chain employs TRBV29-1 and TRBJ1-1; perhaps TRBD1 as D (6 bases). Deletions cut 5 bases from V and 6 bases from J, with 16 bases between. Germline V gene lookup returns CDR1 SQVTM and CDR2 ANQGSEA. The CDR3 spans 13 residues. CDR3 coding DNA: TGCAGCGTTCGTTCACAGGGCCTTTCTGAAGCTTTCTTT. This codes for CSVRSQGLSEAFF.

The V and J genes are TRBV19 and TRBJ2-1; D is possibly TRBD1 (6 bases). The CDR3 spans 10 residues. Looked up from germline, CDR1 is LNHDA and CDR2 is SQIVND (reference sequence). The V end lost 9 bases, the J end lost 8 bases, and 8 bases lay between the germline ends. CDR3 loop: CASRGYEQFF. CDR3 bases: TGTGCCAGCAGGGGTTATGAGCAGTTCTTC.

In this sample, this clone turned up once. V usage is TRBV9 and J usage is TRBJ2-2; 10 nucleotides line up with TRBD1. Per germline, CDR1 SGDLS and CDR2 YYNGEE. V was pared by 3 bases and J by 5 bases, with 10 bases of the junction left unmatched. The CDR3 runs to 17 residues. In DNA form, the CDR3 reads TGTGCCAGCAGCGCTGAGGGGGGGACAGGGGTTACCGGGGAGCTGTTTTTT. This sequence encodes CASSAEGGTGVTGELFF.

This rearrangement joins TRBV4-1 to TRBJ1-2; the D gene is possibly TRBD1 (5 bases). Germline CDR1 and CDR2: MGHRA and YSYEKL. V lost 1 base, J lost 7 bases, and 16 bases lay in between. The CDR3 sequence is 15 residues long. CDR3 residues: CASSQALGGEGGYTF. In DNA, the CDR3 is TGCGCCAGCAGCCAAGCCCTTGGGGGGGAGGGTGGCTACACCTTC.

The chain is built from TRBV10-3 and TRBJ1-6; the D is unclear. The germline V and J ends were trimmed by 0 bases and 9 bases, with 15 bases remaining between them. Germline V CDR1 and CDR2: ENHRY, SYGVKD. CDR3 length equals 16 residues. As DNA, the CDR3 is TGTGCCATCAGTGAGTCAGACACCCCGATGGGTTCACCCCTCCACTTT. Amino acid sequence: CAISESDTPMGSPLHF.

This CDR3 is CASTLLAGVLNEQFF. In DNA form, the CDR3 reads TGTGCCAGCACTCTACTAGCGGGCGTTCTGAATGAGCAGTTCTTC. The chain links TRBV28 to TRBJ2-1; TRBD2 matches 9 bases. Germline V gene data show CDR1 as MDHEN and CDR2 as SYDVKM. Losses at the gene ends were 7 bases for V and 7 bases for J; bases not matched to a gene: 11. CDR3 length equals 15 residues.

The chain recombines TRBV29-1 with TRBJ2-2, with 7 bases aligning to TRBD1. The CDR3 has 13 amino acids. With V trimmed by 7 bases and J by 8 bases, 10 bases remained unmatched. Germline lookup yields CDR1 SQVTM and CDR2 ANQGSEA. The CDR3 bases are TGCAGCGGAGAAGACAGGGTGCCGGGGGAGCTGTTTTTT. It is translated as CSGEDRVPGELFF.

This chain links TRBV5-6 with TRBJ2-1, with TRBD1 identical over 10 bases. Germline V gene data show CDR1 as SGHDT and CDR2 as YYEEEE. CDR3 length: 16 amino acids. V shed 4 bases and J 4 bases; nucleotides not matched to a gene: 8. CDR3 sequence (DNA): TGTGCCAGCAGCGACGGGACAGGGGATGGGTACAATGAGCAGTTCTTC. Amino acid sequence: CASSDGTGDGYNEQFF.

The genes are TRBV27 and TRBJ2-3; TRBD1 aligns across 9 bases. CDR1 MNHEY and CDR2 SMNVEV come from the germline V gene (reference sequence). This CDR3 is built from 18 residues. Germline trimming cut 4 bases from V and 0 bases from J; bases unmatched to any gene: 11. CDR3: CASSSRTGVFLSTDTQYF. Here the CDR3 DNA reads TGTGCCAGCAGTTCACGGACAGGGGTATTTCTTAGCACAGATACGCAGTATTTT.

J is TRBJ2-3 and V is TRBV28; 8 nucleotides agree with TRBD2. The CDR3 has 18 amino acids. Germline values: CDR1 MDHEN, CDR2 SYDVKM. J was trimmed by 0 bases and V by 5 bases; bases with no gene match: 13. In DNA form, the CDR3 reads TGTGCCAGCAGTCCCGGGGTAGCGGGATTAGCTAGCACAGATACGCAGTATTTT. This gives the protein CASSPGVAGLASTDTQYF.

The rearrangement links TRBV4-1 to TRBJ1-4, with unresolved D. Trimming removed 0 bases from V and 6 bases from J, with 8 bases in between. Germline V gene lookup returns CDR1 MGHRA and CDR2 YSYEKL. CDR3 length: 14 amino acids. This CDR3 reads CASSQDPIYEKLFF. In DNA form, the CDR3 reads TGCGCCAGCAGCCAAGATCCCATTTATGAAAAACTGTTTTTT.

The chain links TRBV2 to TRBJ1-5, with D maybe TRBD1 (5 bases). The CDR3 totals 12 residues. V gave up 11 bases and J gave up 7 bases, with 15 bases separating them. Germline V lookup: CDR1 SNHLY, CDR2 FYNNEI. As DNA, the CDR3 is TGTGCCGTGGGGGGGGTCGGGCAGCCCCAGCATTTT. Amino acid sequence: CAVGGVGQPQHF.

The chain couples TRBV27 to TRBJ2-6; D may be TRBD1 (5 bases). Between the trimmed V and J ends, which lost 4 bases and 4 bases, there was a span of 20 bases. The CDR3 is 18 amino acids. CDR1 is MNHEY and CDR2 is SMNVEV in the germline V gene (reference sequence). CDR3 loop: CASSSLTAPSFGANVLTF. The CDR3 nucleotides read TGTGCCAGCAGTTCCCTGACAGCTCCCTCCTTCGGGGCCAACGTCCTGACTTTC.

This chain uses TRBV28 with TRBJ2-1; 13 nucleotides match TRBD2. Trimming at V came to 8 bases and at J to 8 bases, leaving 9 bases not matched to a gene. Germline CDR1 is MDHEN and CDR2 is SYDVKM. The CDR3 is made up of 15 amino acids. DNA of the CDR3: TGTGCCAGCGGCCGGGGACTAGCGGGAACCTATGAGCAGTTCTTC. The encoded protein is CASGRGLAGTYEQFF.

The rearrangement uses TRBV5-1 and TRBJ2-5; TRBD2 matches 13 bases. TRBJ2-7 explains the end of the DNA better; the J call may be wrong. The CDR3 has 15 residues. The V gene's germline CDR1 is SGHRS and CDR2 YFSETQ. CDR3 in amino acids: CASSAGLAGEYEQYF. In DNA form, the CDR3 reads TGCGCCAGCAGCGCCGGACTAGCGGGGGAGTACGAGCAGTACTTC.